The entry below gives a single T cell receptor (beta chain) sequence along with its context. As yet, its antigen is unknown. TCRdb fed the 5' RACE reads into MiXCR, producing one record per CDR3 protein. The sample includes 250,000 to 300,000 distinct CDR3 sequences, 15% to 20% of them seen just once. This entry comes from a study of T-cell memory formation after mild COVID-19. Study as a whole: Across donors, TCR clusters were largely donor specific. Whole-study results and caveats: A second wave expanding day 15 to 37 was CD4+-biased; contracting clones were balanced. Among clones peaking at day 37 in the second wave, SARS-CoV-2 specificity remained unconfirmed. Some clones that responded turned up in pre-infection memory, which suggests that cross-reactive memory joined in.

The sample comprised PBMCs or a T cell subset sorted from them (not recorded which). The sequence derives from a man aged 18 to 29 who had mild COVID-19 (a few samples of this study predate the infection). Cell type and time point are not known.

CDR3 sequence (DNA): TGTGCCAGCAGCCAGGGGTCGTGCACAGATACGCAGTATTTT. Protein sequence: CASSQGSCTDTQYF. The V and J genes are TRBV21-1 and TRBJ2-3; no check of the table's D call, TRBD1, against the DNA was made. TRBV21-1 is annotated as a pseudogene. The CDR3 length is 14 residues.